Sequencing of this T cell receptor beta chain was carried out in a study of radiotherapy plus CTLA-4 blockade in lung cancer. Patients in the study, people with chemo-refractory metastatic non-small-cell lung cancer, received focal radiation plus ipilimumab CTLA-4 blockade. Sequenced by immunoSEQ multiplex PCR; TCRdb stores in-frame clones only, minus some. The sample yields more than 95,000 clones, nearly 80% seen once. The CDR3 contains 14 residues. Germline CDR1 and CDR2: MNHNS and SASEGT. Trimming shortened V by 4 bases and J by 6 bases, and 12 bases separated the two germline ends. Sequencing was performed on peripheral blood, taken from a patient treated with radiotherapy plus ipilimumab. The receptor was derived from a human donor with non-small cell lung cancer who had a partial response to radiotherapy plus ipilimumab. V and J are TRBV6-1 and TRBJ1-4; D is unclear. The CDR3 sequence: CASSVGETDEKLFF. In DNA form, the CDR3 reads TGTGCCAGCAGTGTTGGGGAGACGGATGAAAAACTGTTTTTT.